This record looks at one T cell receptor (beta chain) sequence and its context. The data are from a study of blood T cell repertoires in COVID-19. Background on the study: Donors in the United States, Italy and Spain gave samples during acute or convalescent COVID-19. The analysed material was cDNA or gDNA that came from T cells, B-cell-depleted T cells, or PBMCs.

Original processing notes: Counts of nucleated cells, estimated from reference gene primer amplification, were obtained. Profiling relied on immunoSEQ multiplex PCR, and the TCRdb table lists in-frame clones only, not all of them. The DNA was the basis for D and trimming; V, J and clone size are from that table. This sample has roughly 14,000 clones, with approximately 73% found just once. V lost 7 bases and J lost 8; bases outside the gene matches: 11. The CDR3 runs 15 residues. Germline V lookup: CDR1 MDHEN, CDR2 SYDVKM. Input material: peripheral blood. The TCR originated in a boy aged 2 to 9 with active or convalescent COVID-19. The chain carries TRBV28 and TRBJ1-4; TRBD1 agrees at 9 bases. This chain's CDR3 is CASNPGTGRREKLFF. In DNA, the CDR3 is TGTGCCAGCAACCCCGGGACAGGGAGAAGGGAAAAACTGTTTTTT.